The rows below give T cell receptor beta chains drawn from one sample of a study of regulatory T cells in long-lasting Graves disease. TCRdb redid the calling of the multiplex PCR reads with MiXCR, one entry per CDR3 protein. The data hold 300,000 to 400,000 distinct CDR3 sequences, with roughly 17% observed a single time. These same data were also listed under a study on T cells in Graves' hyperthyroidism and ophthalmopathy.

This material consisted of peripheral blood mononuclear cells (PBMCs), taken at new diagnosis, from a patient treated with antithyroid drugs. All receptors come from a man aged 40-49 years with Graves disease. CDR3s include the opening cysteine and the closing phenylalanine or tryptophan. D genes are given only for firm matches. Size is stated for part of the rows, as once, few or many counts, or as a class when the clone is expanded.

CDR3aa: CASSEEASSAGANVLTF
CDR3nt: TGTGCCAGCAGTGAAGAGGCTTCTAGCGCTGGGGCCAACGTCCTGACTTTC
v_gene: TRBV25-1
abundance: NA
len: 17
j_gene: TRBJ2-6
d_gene: NA

CDR3aa: CASSLVGFARDSEAFF
CDR3nt: TGCGCCAGCAGCTTGGTCGGGTTTGCGAGGGACAGTGAAGCTTTCTTT
v_gene: TRBV5-1
abundance: many
len: 16
j_gene: TRBJ1-1
d_gene: TRBD1

CDR3aa: CAWRVSRGRYEQYF
CDR3nt: TGTGCCTGGAGGGTGTCTCGCGGACGCTACGAGCAGTACTTC
v_gene: TRBV30
abundance: many
len: 14
j_gene: TRBJ2-7
d_gene: NA

CDR3aa: CASSLGVSGTDTQYF
CDR3nt: TGTGCCAGCAGCTTAGGGGTTAGCGGAACAGATACGCAGTATTTT
v_gene: TRBV11-2
abundance: many
len: 15
j_gene: TRBJ2-3
d_gene: NA

CDR3aa: CATSDRGQGVNEAFF
CDR3nt: TGTGCCACCAGTGATCGCGGACAGGGGGTGAATGAAGCTTTCTTT
v_gene: TRBV24-1
abundance: few
len: 15
j_gene: TRBJ1-1
d_gene: TRBD1

CDR3aa: CASSSDREETQYF
CDR3nt: TGTGCCAGCAGCTCGGACAGGGAAGAGACCCAGTACTTC
v_gene: TRBV7-2
abundance: many
len: 13
j_gene: TRBJ2-5
d_gene: TRBD1

CDR3aa: CASRGGGQPQHF
CDR3nt: TGTGCCAGCCGGGGGGGGGGACAGCCCCAGCATTTT
v_gene: TRBV2
abundance: many
len: 12
j_gene: TRBJ1-5
d_gene: NA

CDR3aa: CASSEAAVANQPQHF
CDR3nt: TGTGCCAGCAGTGAAGCTGCTGTCGCGAATCAGCCCCAGCATTTT
v_gene: TRBV6-1
abundance: many
len: 15
j_gene: TRBJ1-5
d_gene: NA

CDR3aa: CASSPGTGTDSYEQYF
CDR3nt: TGCGCCAGCAGCCCAGGAACCGGGACAGACTCCTACGAGCAGTACTTC
v_gene: TRBV5-1
abundance: many
len: 16
j_gene: TRBJ2-7
d_gene: TRBD1

CDR3aa: CASTSDVNTEAFF
CDR3nt: TGTGCCAGCACCTCGGACGTGAACACTGAAGCTTTCTTT
v_gene: TRBV12-3/TRBV12-4
abundance: many
len: 13
j_gene: TRBJ1-1
d_gene: NA

CDR3aa: CASSVDGSYEQYF
CDR3nt: TGTGCCAGCAGCGTCGACGGGTCCTACGAGCAGTACTTC
v_gene: TRBV9
abundance: many
len: 13
j_gene: TRBJ2-7
d_gene: NA

CDR3aa: CASSNTGDPVPQHF
CDR3nt: TGTGCCAGCAGTAACACAGGGGATCCGGTCCCCCAGCATTTT
v_gene: TRBV2
abundance: many
len: 14
j_gene: TRBJ1-5
d_gene: TRBD1

CDR3aa: CASSSQDSLGYTF
CDR3nt: TGTGCCAGCAGCTCCCAGGACAGCCTTGGCTACACCTTC
v_gene: TRBV5-6
abundance: NA
len: 13
j_gene: TRBJ1-2
d_gene: NA

CDR3aa: CASSPTGELTGELFF
CDR3nt: TGTGCCAGCAGCCCCACTGGAGAACTCACCGGGGAGCTGTTTTTT
v_gene: TRBV7-3
abundance: many
len: 15
j_gene: TRBJ2-2
d_gene: NA

CDR3aa: CASSTRLAGEETQYF
CDR3nt: TGTGCCAGCAGTACAAGACTAGCGGGGGAAGAGACCCAGTACTTC
v_gene: TRBV3-1
abundance: few
len: 15
j_gene: TRBJ2-5
d_gene: TRBD2

CDR3aa: CASSLGGLGEKLFF
CDR3nt: TGTGCCAGCAGCTTGGGCGGGTTAGGCGAAAAACTGTTTTTT
v_gene: TRBV5-5
abundance: NA
len: 14
j_gene: TRBJ1-4
d_gene: NA

CDR3aa: CASSQVERQGNPYNEQFF
CDR3nt: TGCGCCAGCAGCCAAGTCGAGCGCCAGGGGAATCCCTACAATGAGCAGTTCTTC
v_gene: TRBV5-1
abundance: NA
len: 18
j_gene: TRBJ2-1
d_gene: NA

CDR3aa: CASSYGTGTYEQYF
CDR3nt: TGTGCCAGCAGTTACGGGACGGGAACCTACGAGCAGTACTTC
v_gene: TRBV6-2/TRBV6-3
abundance: many
len: 14
j_gene: TRBJ2-7
d_gene: NA

CDR3aa: CASSRDFYNEQFF
CDR3nt: TGTGCCAGCAGTAGGGACTTTTACAATGAGCAGTTCTTC
v_gene: TRBV6-1
abundance: many
len: 13
j_gene: TRBJ2-1
d_gene: NA